This T cell receptor (beta chain) was recorded in a study of CD8+ T cells in alopecia areata. Study as a whole: Each day, treated patients took oral tofacitinib twice, at 5 to 10 mg per dose.

RNA was isolated and reverse transcribed to cDNA, the sequencing template. The repertoire was sequenced with immunoSEQ multiplex PCR; TCRdb's copy has only in-frame clones and lacks some. The data show 150,000 to 250,000 clones, with roughly three fifths seen just once and approximately 3.5% held by the top ten. Specified treatment: oral pan-JAK inhibitor, 5-10 mg twice daily. Peripheral blood samples and lesional scalp punch biopsies were obtained from alopecia areata patients. This clonotype originated in a human donor with alopecia areata. The starting material was CD4+ T cells sorted from blood, obtained at week 4, from a patient treated with tofacitinib.

The CDR3 protein is CASSLGDRLARSTDTQYF. The CDR3 coding sequence is TGCGCCAGCAGCTTGGGGGACCGACTAGCGCGGAGCACAGATACGCAGTATTTT. The rearrangement uses TRBV5-1 and TRBJ2-3; 8 nucleotides match TRBD2. Germline assignment: CDR1 SGHRS and CDR2 YFSETQ. The length of the CDR3 is 18 residues. J was trimmed by 0 bases and V by 0 bases; bases with no gene match: 9.